The next 28 T cell receptor beta chains were all read from a single sample in a study of blood T cell repertoires in COVID-19. Some clones are missing from TCRdb's copy, which holds only in-frame ones; the method was immunoSEQ multiplex PCR. The table lists about 84,000 clones, about 95% of them singletons. The sample taken for sequencing was peripheral blood. These receptor sequences come from a human donor with active COVID-19. The donor label of this sample is uncertain.

The chain employs TRBV5-1 and TRBJ1-2; the match to TRBD1 covers 9 bases. The V gene end was trimmed by 3 bases and the J gene end by 3 bases; junction bases not matched to a gene: 3. This CDR3 has 14 residues. Germline V gives CDR1 SGHRS, CDR2 YFSETQ. CDR3 loop: CASSYRDRDYGYTF. CDR3 coding DNA: TGCGCCAGCAGCTACCGGGACAGGGACTATGGCTACACCTTC.

This chain connects TRBV6-6 to TRBJ2-3; D is uncertain. The V end lost 5 bases, the J end lost 3 bases, and 6 bases lay between the germline ends. The CDR3 sequence is 12 residues long. Per germline, CDR1 MNHNY and CDR2 SVGAGI (reference sequence). The CDR3: CASSPRTDTQYF. In DNA, the CDR3 is TGTGCCAGCAGTCCCCGGACAGATACGCAGTATTTT.

The chain employs TRBV5-1 and TRBJ1-6, with TRBD1 matching over 7 bases. The CDR3 extends over 14 amino acids. CDR1 is SGHRS, CDR2 YFSETQ, per germline. The trim removed 3 bases at V and 7 bases at J, leaving 4 bases unmatched. The CDR3 nucleotides read TGCGCCAGCAGCTCGACAGGGCAAAATTCACCCCTCCACTTT. Translation: CASSSTGQNSPLHF.

V usage is TRBV18 and J usage is TRBJ1-3; 8 positions agree with TRBD1. V lost 2 bases to trimming and J lost 3 bases; unmatched junction nucleotides: 0. This CDR3 region has 14 residues. The germline V gene encodes CDR1 KGHSH and CDR2 LQKENI. The CDR3 DNA reads TGTGCCAGCTCACCAGACAGGGGTGGAAACACCATATATTTT. It encodes CASSPDRGGNTIYF.

The V gene is TRBV19, the J gene TRBJ1-6; 9 bases map to TRBD1. Germline trimming cut 6 bases from V and 7 bases from J; bases unmatched to any gene: 7. The CDR3 has 15 residues. Germline CDR1 reads LNHDA; CDR2 reads SQIVND (reference sequence). DNA of the CDR3: TGTGCCAGTAGAGAACAGGGGGCGCGAAATTCACCCCTCCACTTT. Translating gives CASREQGARNSPLHF.

The rearrangement joins TRBV28 to TRBJ1-4; TRBD1 matches at 9 bases. The CDR3 has 18 residues. V trimming: 4 bases; J trimming: 1 base; junction bases outside the gene matches: 10. Germline loops: CDR1 MDHEN, CDR2 SYDVKM. The DNA for the CDR3 is TGTGCCAGCAGTTCCCCGGGACAGGGAGTGGGAACTAATGAAAAACTGTTTTTT. It specifies CASSSPGQGVGTNEKLFF.

The genes are TRBV2 and TRBJ2-1, with D possibly TRBD2 on 5 matching bases. This CDR3 contains 13 residues. Germline lookup yields CDR1 SNHLY and CDR2 FYNNEI. V was cut by 6 bases and J by 9 bases, with 15 bases left in between. The CDR3 here is CASRRVARGEQFF. CDR3 sequence (DNA): TGTGCCAGCAGACGAGTTGCTCGGGGTGAGCAGTTCTTC.

V and J are TRBV28 and TRBJ2-1; D remains ambiguous. Trimming pared 2 bases from V and 4 bases from J, leaving 6 bases between. The CDR3 runs 13 residues. CDR1 and CDR2 (germline): MDHEN, SYDVKM. CDR3 sequence: CASSLPVYNEQFF. The CDR3 DNA reads TGTGCCAGCAGTTTACCGGTTTACAATGAGCAGTTCTTC.

V and J are TRBV19 and TRBJ2-7, with 7 bases lining up with TRBD1. The CDR3 spans 14 residues. V was pared by 3 bases and J by 3 bases, with 5 bases of the junction left unmatched. The germline V gene encodes CDR1 LNHDA and CDR2 SQIVND (reference sequence). CDR3 protein: CASSILGQNYEQYF. CDR3 sequence (DNA): TGTGCCAGTAGTATCCTGGGACAGAACTACGAGCAGTACTTC.

The genes are TRBV5-1 and TRBJ2-3; tentative D call: TRBD1 (5 bases). Germline-derived CDR1 and CDR2 are SGHRS and YFSETQ. This CDR3 region has 16 residues. V was pared by 5 bases and J by 1 base, with 17 bases between. This CDR3 reads CASSSQGQARTDTQYF. The CDR3 DNA is TGCGCCAGCAGTAGTCAGGGCCAGGCCCGCACAGATACGCAGTATTTT.

This clone came up once. V is TRBV27 and J is TRBJ1-1; 8 bases line up with TRBD1. The germline gives CDR1 MNHEY, CDR2 SMNVEV (reference sequence). V shed 6 bases and J 4 bases; nucleotides not matched to a gene: 13. The CDR3 is made up of 16 amino acids. The CDR3 region is CASSRAGETGVTEAFF. The DNA of the CDR3 is TGTGCCAGCAGCCGCGCTGGAGAGACAGGGGTCACTGAAGCTTTCTTT.

The chain is built from TRBV24-1 and TRBJ2-3; D perhaps matches TRBD1 (6 bases). Looked up from germline, CDR1 is KGHDR and CDR2 is SFDVKD. V was cut by 9 bases and J by 2 bases, with 20 bases left in between. CDR3 size: 16 residues. The CDR3 DNA sequence: TGTGCCACCGCAGCAGGGGTAGCGCCTAACACAGATACGCAGTATTTT. Translation: CATAAGVAPNTDTQYF.

The V gene is TRBV5-1, the J gene TRBJ1-4; D gene uncertain. This CDR3 region has 15 residues. V was shortened by 4 bases and J by 1 base, with 11 bases between the two germline ends. Germline lookup yields CDR1 SGHRS and CDR2 YFSETQ. CDR3 region: CASSPEGRTNEKLFF. The CDR3 region has the DNA TGCGCCAGCAGCCCGGAGGGCAGAACTAATGAAAAACTGTTTTTT.

The CDR3 sequence is CASRFGGEAGELFF. The CDR3 region has the DNA TGTGCCAGCAGGTTTGGGGGGGAAGCCGGGGAGCTGTTTTTT. The chain employs TRBV27 and TRBJ2-2; TRBD2 matches at 7 bases. CDR1 and CDR2 from the germline V gene are MNHEY and SMNVEV (reference sequence). V lost 6 bases to trimming and J lost 6 bases; unmatched junction nucleotides: 7. This CDR3 is built from 14 residues.

The chain is built from TRBV20-1 and TRBJ1-4; D not resolved. The ends were cut back, 1 base at V and 8 bases at J, with 5 bases in the middle. The CDR3 loop spans 11 amino acids. The germline CDR1 and CDR2 sequences are DFQATT and SNEGSKA (reference sequence). The CDR3 loop is CSARVVEKLFF. CDR3 in DNA: TGCAGTGCTAGAGTCGTAGAAAAACTGTTTTTT.

This chain uses TRBV6-5 with TRBJ1-3; 8 bases are shared with TRBD1. The length of the CDR3 is 14 residues. Germline assignment: CDR1 MNHEY and CDR2 SVGAGI. V lost 8 bases to trimming and J lost 8 bases; unmatched junction nucleotides: 11. The CDR3 DNA sequence: TGTGCCAGCGGCCGTGACAGGGGACCTGACACCATATATTTT. Residues: CASGRDRGPDTIYF.

V usage is TRBV2 and J usage is TRBJ1-5, with TRBD1 matching over 7 bases. This CDR3 has 16 amino acids. J lost 4 bases, V lost 6 bases, and 12 bases had no gene match. The germline V gene has CDR1 SNHLY and CDR2 FYNNEI. The CDR3 DNA reads TGTGCCAGCAGGGGGACAGATCATTACGAGAATCAGCCCCAGCATTTT. It codes for CASRGTDHYENQPQHF.

The chain uses TRBV6-5 and TRBJ2-1; the D is unclear. With 8 bases removed from V and 0 bases from J, the gap between germline ends came to 11 bases. Germline CDR1 MNHEY, CDR2 SVGAGI. The CDR3 loop spans 14 amino acids. CDR3 sequence: CASSQVSSYNEQFF. CDR3 bases: TGTGCCAGCTCCCAGGTGAGCTCCTACAATGAGCAGTTCTTC.

This clone showed up just once. J is TRBJ2-3 and V is TRBV6-4; a weak D match, TRBD2 (6 bases). The V end was cut by 5 bases, the J end by 2 bases, with 11 bases between. CDR1 and CDR2 (germline): MRHNA, SNTAGT. The CDR3 contains 14 residues. CDR3 protein: CASSSGTFTDTQYF. DNA for the CDR3: TGTGCCAGCAGTTCCGGGACTTTCACAGATACGCAGTATTTT.

CDR3 bases: TGTGCCAGCGAAACTAGCGGGAGAGCCACCGGGGAGCTGTTTTTT. This codes for CASETSGRATGELFF. This chain uses TRBV11-2 with TRBJ2-2; 11 bases match TRBD2. This CDR3 has 15 amino acids. The ends lost 8 bases at V and 4 bases at J; junction bases unmatched: 6. CDR1 is SGHAT and CDR2 is FQNNGV in the germline V gene.

The chain is built from TRBV5-6 and TRBJ2-4; D is ambiguous. The ends were cut back, 4 bases at V and 0 bases at J, with 2 bases in the middle. CDR3 size: 12 residues. Germline V gene sequence: CDR1 SGHDT, CDR2 YYEEEE. The CDR3 sequence is CASSLAKNIQYF. CDR3 nucleotide sequence: TGTGCCAGCAGCCTAGCCAAAAACATTCAGTACTTC.

V gene TRBV10-3 combines with J gene TRBJ2-1; D perhaps matches TRBD2 (7 bases). CDR1 ENHRY and CDR2 SYGVKD come from the germline V gene. The CDR3 contains 20 residues. V was shortened by 3 bases and J by 0 bases, with 24 bases between the two germline ends. The CDR3 DNA follows: TGTGCCATCAGTGACTCAAACCCCTTTAGGGGGGGTAACTCCTACAATGAGCAGTTCTTC. This gives the protein CAISDSNPFRGGNSYNEQFF.

V is TRBV6-5 and J is TRBJ1-3, with D perhaps TRBD1 (5 bases). Trimming pared 4 bases from V and 3 bases from J, leaving 13 bases between. Germline-derived CDR1 and CDR2 are MNHEY and SVGAGI. The CDR3 has 15 amino acids. The CDR3 spells CASSSSTVGGNTIYF. CDR3 in DNA: TGTGCCAGCAGTTCCTCGACAGTAGGTGGAAACACCATATATTTT.

The chain recombines TRBV6-4 with TRBJ2-3, with D unresolved. V lost 3 bases to trimming and J lost 2 bases, with 6 bases between them. CDR1 is MRHNA and CDR2 is SNTAGT in the germline V gene. The CDR3 length is 13 residues. This CDR3 is CASSERATDTQYF. The CDR3 DNA is TGTGCCAGCAGTGAACGAGCCACAGATACGCAGTATTTT.

This clone turned up a few times. The chain combines TRBV6-2 or TRBV6-3 with TRBJ1-5, with 7 bases aligning to TRBD1. Germline V gene sequence: CDR1 MNHEY, CDR2 SVGEGT. The CDR3 has 16 residues. V lost 4 bases and J lost 1; bases outside the gene matches: 7. The CDR3 spells CASSSNRGPSNQPQHF. Here the CDR3 DNA reads TGTGCCAGCAGTTCCAACAGGGGCCCCAGCAATCAGCCCCAGCATTTT.

The chain combines TRBV4-3 with TRBJ2-7, with TRBD2 identical over 11 bases. With V trimmed by 7 bases and J by 5 bases, 10 bases remained unmatched. This CDR3 is 15 amino acids long. Per germline, CDR1 LGHNA and CDR2 YSLEER. CDR3 sequence: CASISGRADSNEQYF. CDR3 sequence (DNA): TGCGCCAGCATTAGCGGGAGGGCCGATTCGAACGAGCAGTACTTC.

This clone was counted a single time. DNA of the CDR3: TGCGCCAGCAGCTTGGGGGGGGACAGTGGTTCACCCCTCCACTTT. Its translation: CASSLGGDSGSPLHF. The V and J genes are TRBV5-1 and TRBJ1-6; TRBD1 agrees at 7 bases. CDR1 SGHRS and CDR2 YFSETQ come from the germline V gene. The CDR3 is 15 residues long. Germline trimming cut 0 bases from V and 9 bases from J; bases unmatched to any gene: 6.

The chain employs TRBV5-6 and TRBJ2-2; D possibly corresponds to TRBD2 (5 bases). V was pared by 0 bases and J by 2 bases, with 8 bases between. Germline assignment: CDR1 SGHDT and CDR2 YYEEEE. The CDR3 runs to 15 residues. CDR3 in amino acids: CASSLVSGNTGELFF. DNA for the CDR3: TGTGCCAGCAGCTTGGTCAGCGGAAACACCGGGGAGCTGTTTTTT.